The clone carrying this T cell receptor beta chain occurred once. V was pared by 6 bases and J by 4 bases, with 15 bases between. The CDR3 is 14 residues long. CDR1 is MNHEY and CDR2 is SVGAGI in the germline V gene. These data belong to a study of blood T cell repertoires in COVID-19. At the level of the study: From the United States, Italy and Spain came samples of acute and convalescent COVID-19. T cells, B-cell-depleted T cells, or PBMCs provided the cDNA or gDNA that served as material.

Seattle patients were enrolled during active infection and followed longitudinally. As processed by the authors: Quantification of nucleated cells was approximated via reference gene primer amplification. Data came from immunoSEQ multiplex PCR; TCRdb stores just in-frame clones and leaves some out. That table furnishes V, J and clone size, whereas the DNA furnished D and trimming. The table includes about 240,000 clones, approximately 78% detected once. The V and J genes are TRBV6-5 and TRBJ1-2; tentatively, D is TRBD1 (6 bases). The clonotype comes from a woman older than 75 with COVID-19, enrolled during active disease. The source material was peripheral blood. The CDR3 reads CASRLGQKAYGYTF. The DNA of the CDR3 is TGTGCCAGCAGACTCGGACAGAAAGCCTATGGCTACACCTTC.